These 30 T cell receptor beta chains originate from one sample sequenced in a study of T cell responses to AZD1222 COVID-19 vaccine. The table came from immunoSEQ multiplex PCR; TCRdb's copy has only in-frame clones and leaves some out. The repertoire consists of fewer than 150,000 clones, with 86% occurring once and the leading ten covering 7% to 8%. The sequences come from peripheral blood, collected on day 0 of AZD1222 vaccination. Every receptor here comes from an adult in good health.

The V call is TRBV2, the J call TRBJ2-3; maybe TRBD2 (6 bases). V shed 6 bases and J shed 3 bases, with 22 bases lying between them. The CDR3 totals 17 residues. From germline, CDR1 is SNHLY and CDR2 FYNNEI. The CDR3 is CASRRGAGHTSTDTQYF. In DNA form, the CDR3 reads TGTGCCAGCAGGCGCGGGGCGGGCCATACCTCAACAGATACGCAGTATTTT. Using reference TRBV2 and TRBJ2-3 for the parts outside the CDR3, the full variable domain is EPEVTQTPSHQVTQMGQEVILRCVPISNHLYFYWYRQILGQKVEFLVSFYNNEISEKSEIFDDQFSVERPDGSNFTLKIRSTKLEDSAMYFCASRRGAGHTSTDTQYFGPGTRLTVL.

This chain joins TRBV4-2 and TRBJ2-7, with D uncertain. CDR3 size: 15 residues. The V end lost 0 bases, the J end lost 3 bases, and 12 bases lay between the germline ends. The germline gives CDR1 LGHNA, CDR2 YNFKEQ. Here the CDR3 reads CASSQDLENIYEQYF. The CDR3 coding sequence is TGTGCCAGCAGCCAAGATCTCGAAAACATCTACGAGCAGTACTTC.

V and J are TRBV7-9 and TRBJ1-4; D uncertain. This CDR3 comprises 13 residues. Germline assignment: CDR1 SEHNR and CDR2 FQNEAQ (reference sequence). V was trimmed by 5 bases and J by 8 bases, leaving 12 bases between them. This chain's CDR3 is CASSAQHREKLFF. In nucleotides, the CDR3 is TGTGCCAGCAGCGCACAACACAGAGAAAAACTGTTTTTT. The complete variable domain, with remaining parts taken from reference TRBV7-9 and TRBJ1-4, reads DTGVSQNPRHKITKRGQNVTFRCDPISEHNRLYWYRQTLGQGPEFLTYFQNEAQLEKSRLLSDRFSAERPKGSFSTLEIQRTEQGDSAMYLCASSAQHREKLFFGSGTQLSVL.

On this clone itself: The same CDR3 arises from other DNA sequences in this sample as well. This chain joins TRBV18 and TRBJ1-5; D not resolved. Trimming stripped 6 bases from V and 5 bases from J, with 11 bases between. This CDR3 has 13 amino acids. Germline CDR1 KGHSH, CDR2 LQKENI. The CDR3 DNA follows: TGTGCCAGCTCGTCCACCGGGGATCAGCCCCAGCATTTT. It codes for CASSSTGDQPQHF.

The gene calls are TRBV6-2 or TRBV6-3 and TRBJ2-7, with D unresolved. CDR1 is MNHEY and CDR2 is SVGEGT in the germline V gene. The CDR3 is 11 amino acids. V lost 5 bases and J 2 bases, leaving 4 bases between the germline ends. CDR3 protein: CASSRAYEQYF. CDR3 sequence (DNA): TGTGCCAGCAGTCGCGCCTACGAGCAGTACTTC.

The chain uses TRBV5-4 and TRBJ1-2; 9 bases fit TRBD1. Germline CDR1 and CDR2: SGHNT and YYREEE (reference sequence). This CDR3 spans 18 amino acids. Trimming removed 4 bases from V and 4 bases from J; junction bases left unmatched: 17. CDR3 loop: CASSQPGQGDTFAYGYTF. For the CDR3, the DNA is TGTGCCAGCAGCCAACCGGGACAGGGCGATACTTTCGCCTATGGCTACACCTTC.

V is TRBV5-5 and J is TRBJ2-7, with 8 bases matching TRBD2. The CDR3 totals 17 residues. V was clipped by 3 bases and J by 1 base; unmatched bases: 12. Germline V lookup: CDR1 SGHKS, CDR2 YYEKEE (reference sequence). DNA for the CDR3: TGTGCCAGCAGCTATACTAGCGGAGGGGGGAATTCCTACGAGCAGTACTTC. Translation gives CASSYTSGGGNSYEQYF.

The J gene is TRBJ2-7, the V gene TRBV15; D possibly corresponds to TRBD1 (5 bases). Germline loops: CDR1 LNHNV, CDR2 YYDKDF (reference sequence). V lost 4 bases, J lost 3 bases, and 10 bases lay in between. The CDR3 totals 13 residues. CDR3 sequence reads: CATSKRGDYEQYF. Written as DNA, the CDR3 is TGTGCCACCAGCAAAAGGGGCGACTACGAGCAGTACTTC.

This clone was picked up one time. The chain recombines TRBV5-4 with TRBJ2-7, with D uncertain. CDR1 SGHNT and CDR2 YYREEE come from the germline V gene (reference sequence). V shed 2 bases and J shed 5 bases, with 20 bases lying between them. There are 16 residues in the CDR3. The DNA for the CDR3 is TGTGCCAGCAGCTTAGGGTCCCGGGCCCGCCCCAACGAGCAGTACTTC. Translation: CASSLGSRARPNEQYF.

This chain links TRBV2 with TRBJ1-1; no clear D gene. CDR3 length: 15 residues. CDR1 and CDR2 (germline): SNHLY, FYNNEI. Trimming removed 6 bases from V and 1 base from J, with 15 bases in between. As DNA, the CDR3 is TGTGCCAGCAGGCCCTATGAGGGAAGGAACACTGAAGCTTTCTTT. Protein: CASRPYEGRNTEAFF.

CDR3 bases: TGTGCCAGTACCCCAGGGGATTATAGCAATCAGCCCCAGCATTTT. Translation gives CASTPGDYSNQPQHF. J is TRBJ1-5 and V is TRBV19; D is perhaps TRBD1 (6 bases). CDR1 is LNHDA and CDR2 is SQIVND in the germline V gene (reference sequence). V was clipped by 7 bases and J by 0 bases, with 13 bases between them. The CDR3 is made up of 15 amino acids.

This rearrangement joins TRBV5-1 to TRBJ2-7; tentative D call: TRBD1 (5 bases). This CDR3 spans 15 amino acids. The germline V and J ends were trimmed by 4 bases and 2 bases, with 16 bases remaining between them. The germline gives CDR1 SGHRS, CDR2 YFSETQ. The CDR3 here is CASSPRVGETYEQYF. CDR3 bases: TGCGCCAGCAGCCCCAGGGTAGGAGAAACCTACGAGCAGTACTTC.

The CDR3 region has the DNA TGTGCCAGCAGAGGGGGAGGGTTTAACTATGGCTACACCTTC. Residues: CASRGGGFNYGYTF. The chain combines TRBV2 with TRBJ1-2; weak D call: TRBD1 (6 bases). Trimming left V 6 bases short and J 1 base short, with 12 bases between. This CDR3 region has 14 residues. Germline V gene data show CDR1 as SNHLY and CDR2 as FYNNEI.

The CDR3 loop is CASSLRSGPTAGELFF. In nucleotides, the CDR3 is TGTGCCAGCAGCCTCCGATCGGGGCCGACGGCCGGGGAGCTGTTTTTT. The gene calls are TRBV7-3 and TRBJ2-2; D possibly uses TRBD1 or TRBD2 (5 bases each). V lost 5 bases to trimming and J lost 6 bases, with 19 bases between them. Germline CDR1 SGHTA, CDR2 FQGTGA. CDR3 length: 16 amino acids.

The rearrangement links TRBV3-1 (or the pseudogene TRBV3-2) to TRBJ1-1; D possibly corresponds to TRBD1 (5 bases). Trimming pared 4 bases from V and 0 bases from J, leaving 9 bases between. Germline V gene sequence: CDR1 LGHDT, CDR2 YNNKEL (reference sequence). The CDR3 totals 14 residues. The CDR3 protein is CASSLTDLNTEAFF. CDR3 sequence (DNA): TGTGCCAGCAGCCTGACAGATTTGAACACTGAAGCTTTCTTT.

The gene calls are TRBV27 and TRBJ1-5; D not resolved. Trimming removed 2 bases at V and 1 base at J, with 3 bases between. Germline loops: CDR1 MNHEY, CDR2 SMNVEV (reference sequence). The CDR3 has 13 residues. CDR3 sequence reads: CASSLQSNQPQHF. The DNA of the CDR3 is TGTGCCAGCAGTTTACAGAGCAATCAGCCCCAGCATTTT.

The V gene is TRBV5-1, the J gene TRBJ1-1; D gene unclear. CDR1 SGHRS and CDR2 YFSETQ come from the germline V gene. V gave up 0 bases and J gave up 3 bases, with 9 bases separating them. The CDR3 loop spans 14 amino acids. The CDR3 region has the DNA TGCGCCAGCAGCTTGGTTCCTGGGGACACTGAAGCTTTCTTT. Protein product: CASSLVPGDTEAFF.

The V and J genes are TRBV15 and TRBJ1-5; D gene uncertain. The CDR3 consists of 14 residues. The V gene's germline CDR1 is LNHNV and CDR2 YYDKDF (reference sequence). V was cut by 8 bases and J by 3 bases, with 14 bases left in between. The CDR3: CATQRDINNQPQHF. In nucleotides, the CDR3 is TGTGCCACCCAACGCGACATCAACAATCAGCCCCAGCATTTT.

This clone was seen once. V and J are TRBV10-1 and TRBJ2-3, with 10 bases fitting TRBD2. Germline V gene lookup returns CDR1 WNHNN and CDR2 SYGVQD (reference sequence). The J segment lost 6 bases and the V segment lost 4 bases, leaving 10 bases of the junction unmatched. There are 16 residues in the CDR3. CDR3 nucleotide sequence: TGCGCCAGCAGTGGTCAGCGGGAGGGCACCAGGGATACGCAGTATTTT. Protein: CASSGQREGTRDTQYF.

The chain links TRBV7-8 to TRBJ2-7; D call uncertain. Trimming removed 0 bases from V and 6 bases from J, with 18 bases in between. This CDR3 comprises 16 residues. CDR1 and CDR2 from the germline V gene are SGHVS and FQNEAQ. The chain's CDR3 is CASSLAQVSLPSEQYF. In nucleotides, the CDR3 is TGTGCCAGCAGCTTAGCCCAAGTCTCCCTCCCATCCGAGCAGTACTTC.

The CDR3 protein is CASSSYLASKNIQYF. The CDR3 nucleotides are TGTGCCAGCAGCTCCTACCTAGCGTCCAAAAACATTCAGTACTTC. The rearrangement links TRBV7-2 to TRBJ2-4; D might be TRBD2 (6 bases). Germline CDR1 is SGHTA and CDR2 is FQGNSA. The V gene lost 4 bases and the J gene lost 2 bases, with 12 bases spanning the gap. CDR3 length: 15 residues.

In this sample, this clone turned up once. The chain is built from TRBV19 and TRBJ2-7, with 7 bases lining up with TRBD2. Trimming took 4 bases from V and 6 from J; bases not matched to a gene: 9. Germline V CDR1 and CDR2: LNHDA, SQIVND (reference sequence). CDR3 length equals 14 residues. The CDR3, as DNA: TGTGCCAGTAGTAAGTGGGGCCCGGGAGGCGAGCAGTACTTC. Translating it yields CASSKWGPGGEQYF.

V gene TRBV5-4 combines with J gene TRBJ2-2; D gene uncertain. The CDR3 is made up of 13 amino acids. Looked up from germline, CDR1 is SGHNT and CDR2 is YYREEE (reference sequence). The V end lost 0 bases, the J end lost 2 bases, and 2 bases lay between the germline ends. The CDR3 sequence is CASSLGNTGELFF. CDR3 DNA: TGTGCCAGCAGCTTGGGAAACACCGGGGAGCTGTTTTTT.

The V gene is TRBV15, the J gene TRBJ2-7; 9 bases map to TRBD1. This CDR3 comprises 15 residues. Germline trimming cut 1 base from V and 3 bases from J; bases unmatched to any gene: 4. Germline CDR1 is LNHNV and CDR2 is YYDKDF (reference sequence). The CDR3 nucleotides are TGTGCCACCAGCAGAGGAGGACAGGGGCTCTACGAGCAGTACTTC. This encodes CATSRGGQGLYEQYF.

The V and J genes are TRBV7-6 and TRBJ2-7; 7 bases are shared with TRBD2. V was clipped by 5 bases and J by 4 bases; unmatched bases: 14. The germline gives CDR1 SGHVS, CDR2 FNYEAQ. The CDR3 has 16 amino acids. The CDR3 loop reads CASSPRVAAGSYEQYF. The CDR3 DNA sequence: TGTGCCAGCAGCCCACGCGTGGCAGCGGGATCGTACGAGCAGTACTTC.

The rearrangement uses TRBV5-1 and TRBJ2-1; 9 bases are a match to TRBD1. The CDR3 runs to 14 residues. V was pared by 10 bases and J by 6 bases, with 11 bases of the junction left unmatched. Germline V lookup: CDR1 SGHRS, CDR2 YFSETQ. The CDR3, as DNA: TGCGCCTCAAACCCCGGGACAGGGTTCAATGAGCAGTTCTTC. Its translation: CASNPGTGFNEQFF.

The V and J genes are TRBV6-5 and TRBJ1-2; D may be TRBD1 (5 bases). Between the trimmed V and J ends, which lost 6 bases and 6 bases, there was a span of 11 bases. Germline values: CDR1 MNHEY, CDR2 SVGAGI. CDR3 length equals 12 residues. CDR3 sequence: CASRRLGDGYTF. CDR3 bases: TGTGCCAGCAGGAGGCTGGGGGATGGCTACACCTTC.

The J gene is TRBJ2-2, the V gene TRBV7-9; D is unclear. Deletions cut 0 bases from V and 4 bases from J, with 12 bases between. The CDR3 contains 16 residues. From germline, CDR1 is SEHNR and CDR2 FQNEAQ (reference sequence). CDR3 in amino acids: CASSLAQSFGTGELFF. CDR3 DNA sequence: TGTGCCAGCAGCTTAGCTCAGTCATTCGGCACCGGGGAGCTGTTTTTT.

The chain is built from TRBV19 and TRBJ1-4; weak D call: TRBD1 (6 bases). The CDR3 loop spans 16 amino acids. Germline lookup yields CDR1 LNHDA and CDR2 SQIVND (reference sequence). V was pared by 6 bases and J by 7 bases, with 21 bases between. CDR3 in amino acids: CASRPLWTAGGEKLFF. CDR3 DNA sequence: TGTGCCAGTAGGCCCCTTTGGACAGCGGGGGGTGAAAAACTGTTTTTT.

This sequence joins TRBV6-5 and TRBJ2-7, with a possible D match to TRBD1 (6 bases). The germline V gene has CDR1 MNHEY and CDR2 SVGAGI. V dropped 4 bases and J dropped 1 base, with 11 bases sitting between them. The CDR3 totals 14 residues. The CDR3, as DNA: TGTGCCAGCAGTTTGACAGGTCCTTCCTACGAGCAGTACTTC. It encodes CASSLTGPSYEQYF.